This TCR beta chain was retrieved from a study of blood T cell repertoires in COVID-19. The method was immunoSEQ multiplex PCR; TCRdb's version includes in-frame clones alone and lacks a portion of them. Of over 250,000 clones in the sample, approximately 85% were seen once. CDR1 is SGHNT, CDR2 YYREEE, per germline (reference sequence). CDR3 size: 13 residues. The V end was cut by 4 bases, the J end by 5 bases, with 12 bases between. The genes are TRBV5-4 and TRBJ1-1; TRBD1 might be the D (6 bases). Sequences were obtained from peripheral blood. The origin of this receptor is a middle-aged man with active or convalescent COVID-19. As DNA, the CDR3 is TGTGCCAGCAGCAGAGGACAGCGGACTGAAGCTTTCTTT. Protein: CASSRGQRTEAFF.